A selection of T cell receptor beta chains follows, all from one sample in a study of identifying expanded T cells in peripheral blood. Sequenced by immunoSEQ multiplex PCR; TCRdb stores in-frame clones only, minus some. The sample lists approximately 81,000 clones; roughly 84% were seen once. Sequenced: blood. These receptors were obtained from a person aged 18 to 70 in good health. The CDR3 runs from the conserved cysteine through the conserved F or W. The D gene is left open where the match is weak. Only some rows state a clone size, as once, few, many or a class for expanded clones.

size: few
J: TRBJ2-7
D: -
V: TRBV13
CDR3: CASSLQDYYEQYF
DNA: TGTGCCAGCAGCTTACAGGATTATTACGAGCAGTACTTC

size: -
J: TRBJ1-2
D: TRBD1
V: TRBV6-6
CDR3: CASSYSPGQNYGYTF
DNA: TGTGCCAGCAGTTACTCCCCGGGACAGAACTATGGCTACACCTTC

size: -
J: TRBJ2-1
D: TRBD2
V: TRBV6-1
CDR3: CASSSLTSAEQFF
DNA: TGTGCCAGCAGTTCACTGACTAGCGCAGAGCAGTTCTTC

size: -
J: TRBJ2-7
D: TRBD2
V: TRBV10-3
CDR3: CAISLAGEGVGQYF
DNA: TGTGCCATCTCTCTAGCGGGAGAGGGAGTAGGGCAGTACTTC

size: once
J: TRBJ2-5
D: TRBD2
V: TRBV11-2
CDR3: CASSLAGGRELTQETQYF
DNA: TGTGCCAGCAGCTTAGCGGGAGGGAGAGAACTTACTCAAGAGACCCAGTACTTC

size: -
J: TRBJ2-7
D: -
V: TRBV5-1
CDR3: CASSLDGTEPYEQYF
DNA: TGCGCCAGCAGCTTAGACGGGACGGAGCCCTACGAGCAGTACTTC

size: -
J: TRBJ2-2
D: -
V: TRBV10-3
CDR3: CAISEKGQGIGETGELFF
DNA: TGTGCCATCAGTGAAAAGGGTCAGGGAATAGGAGAGACCGGGGAGCTGTTTTTT

size: -
J: TRBJ1-5
D: TRBD1
V: TRBV18
CDR3: CASSPRQGDNQPQHF
DNA: TGTGCCAGCTCACCACGACAGGGGGACAATCAGCCCCAGCATTTT

size: -
J: TRBJ1-1
D: -
V: TRBV18
CDR3: CASSPPNQVFTEAFF
DNA: TGTGCCAGCTCACCACCGAATCAGGTTTTCACTGAAGCTTTCTTT

size: -
J: TRBJ1-1
D: -
V: TRBV11-2
CDR3: CASSLGTEGTEAFF
DNA: TGTGCCAGCAGCTTAGGGACAGAGGGGACTGAAGCTTTCTTT

size: -
J: TRBJ2-3
D: -
V: TRBV10-2
CDR3: CASSEGDTQYF
DNA: TGCGCCAGCAGTGAAGGGGATACGCAGTATTTT

size: -
J: TRBJ2-7
D: TRBD1
V: TRBV19
CDR3: CASSTQGAFYEQYF
DNA: TGTGCCAGTAGCACGCAGGGGGCATTCTACGAGCAGTACTTC

size: -
J: TRBJ2-7
D: TRBD2
V: TRBV5-5
CDR3: CASSSSSGRGYEQYF
DNA: TGTGCCAGCAGCTCCTCTAGCGGGAGGGGCTACGAGCAGTACTTC

size: -
J: TRBJ2-1
D: -
V: TRBV29-1
CDR3: CSVDLQKRPGNEQFF
DNA: TGCAGCGTGGACTTACAGAAAAGGCCCGGCAATGAGCAGTTCTTC

size: once
J: TRBJ2-1
D: TRBD2
V: TRBV10-3
CDR3: CAIGLAETEQFF
DNA: TGTGCCATCGGACTAGCGGAAACGGAGCAGTTCTTC

size: -
J: TRBJ1-2
D: TRBD1
V: TRBV30
CDR3: CAWNRDRGSRGYGYTF
DNA: TGTGCCTGGAACCGGGACAGGGGGTCCCGTGGCTATGGCTACACCTTC

size: -
J: TRBJ1-1
D: -
V: TRBV6-5
CDR3: CASRLGAPNTEAFF
DNA: TGTGCCAGCCGTTTAGGGGCTCCGAACACTGAAGCTTTCTTT

size: -
J: TRBJ2-1
D: -
V: TRBV7-9
CDR3: CASSLAPEVANEQFF
DNA: TGTGCCAGCAGCTTAGCTCCGGAGGTAGCGAATGAGCAGTTCTTC

size: -
J: TRBJ2-7
D: -
V: TRBV4-3
CDR3: CASSQGPGAENFEQYF
DNA: TGCGCCAGCAGCCAAGGTCCTGGGGCGGAGAACTTCGAGCAGTACTTC

size: -
J: TRBJ2-1
D: TRBD2
V: TRBV6-6
CDR3: CASSRTSGNEQFF
DNA: TGTGCCAGCAGTCGGACTAGCGGCAATGAGCAGTTCTTC

size: -
J: TRBJ1-4
D: TRBD1
V: TRBV23-1
CDR3: CARIKVPGQGLEEKLFF
DNA: TGCGCCAGGATCAAAGTCCCGGGACAGGGGCTAGAGGAAAAACTGTTTTTT